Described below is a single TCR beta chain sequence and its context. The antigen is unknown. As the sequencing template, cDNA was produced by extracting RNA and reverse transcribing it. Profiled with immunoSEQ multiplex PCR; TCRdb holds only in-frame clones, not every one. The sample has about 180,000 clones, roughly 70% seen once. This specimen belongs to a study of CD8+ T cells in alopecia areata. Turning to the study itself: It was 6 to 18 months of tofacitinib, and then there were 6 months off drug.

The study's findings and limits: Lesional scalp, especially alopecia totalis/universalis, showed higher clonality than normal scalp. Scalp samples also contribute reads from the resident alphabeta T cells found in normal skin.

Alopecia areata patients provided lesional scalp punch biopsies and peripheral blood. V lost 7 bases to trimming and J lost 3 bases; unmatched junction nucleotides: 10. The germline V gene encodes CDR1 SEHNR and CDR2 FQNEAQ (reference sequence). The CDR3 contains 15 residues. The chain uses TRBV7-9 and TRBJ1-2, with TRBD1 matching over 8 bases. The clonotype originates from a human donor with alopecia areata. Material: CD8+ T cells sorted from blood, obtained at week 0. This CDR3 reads CASMGSGTGDYGYTF. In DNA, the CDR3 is TGTGCCAGCATGGGATCCGGGACAGGTGACTATGGCTACACCTTC.